This TCR beta chain was documented in a study of blood T cells in healthy people across ages. Study-wide results and caveats: Estimated diversity that came from one million T cells was considered an underestimate.

A second PCR, run for about 6 to 11 cycles, used a sample-barcoded 5' primer plus a J-beta primer mix. Each TCR beta cDNA got a 12-nucleotide random molecular identifier. MiXCR, applied by TCRdb to the 5' RACE reads, yields one record per CDR3 protein. The table includes about 750,000 distinct CDR3 sequences, about 53% detected once. This clonotype was seen repeatedly, ten times or more. As yet, its antigen is unknown. The receptor was isolated from an elderly man in good health. What was sequenced was blood.

CDR3 region: CASSLGQLINYGYTF. CDR3 bases: TGTGCCAGCAGCTTAGGGCAGCTCATTAACTATGGCTACACCTTC. The chain uses TRBV7-9 and TRBJ1-2, with D hard to call. The CDR3 is 15 amino acids. The V end lost 1 base, the J end lost 1 base, and 10 bases lay between the germline ends. The germline CDR1 and CDR2 sequences are SEHNR and FQNEAQ (reference sequence).